These 17 T cell receptor beta chains share one sample of origin, sequenced in a study of beta chain features in type 1 diabetes. TCRB transcripts that were expressed got sequenced, as all of the isolated RNA had been reverse transcribed. Sequenced by immunoSEQ multiplex PCR; TCRdb stores in-frame clones only, minus some. This table holds under 150,000 clones, roughly 7.2% found once. The sequenced material came from central memory CD4+ T cells from blood. These receptor sequences come from a woman in her thirties in good health.

The V gene is TRBV5-4, the J gene TRBJ2-5, with 14 bases identical to TRBD2. CDR1 and CDR2 (germline): SGHNT, YYREEE (reference sequence). This CDR3 has 15 residues. The V gene end was trimmed by 4 bases and the J gene end by 5 bases; junction bases not matched to a gene: 4. The CDR3 DNA follows: TGTGCCAGCAGCGGGACTAGCGGGAGTTGGGAGACCCAGTACTTC. As protein: CASSGTSGSWETQYF.

This clone was observed a few times. The V gene is TRBV19, the J gene TRBJ2-1, with D unresolved. Germline lookup yields CDR1 LNHDA and CDR2 SQIVND (reference sequence). With 6 bases removed from V and 8 bases from J, the gap between germline ends came to 14 bases. The CDR3 sequence is 13 residues long. CDR3 amino acids: CASSVVQAYEQFF. The CDR3 DNA reads TGTGCCAGTAGCGTTGTTCAGGCGTATGAGCAGTTCTTC. The variable domain in full, completed from reference TRBV19 and TRBJ2-1, reads DGGITQSPKYLFRKEGQNVTLSCEQNLNHDAMYWYRQDPGQGLRLIYYSQIVNDFQKGDIAEGYSVSREKKESFPLTVTSAQKNPTAFYLCASSVVQAYEQFFGPGTRLTVL.

The chain uses TRBV19 and TRBJ2-1; TRBD2 matches 9 bases. This CDR3 is built from 13 residues. The V and J ends lost 11 bases and 4 bases, in that order; junction bases with no gene match: 6. Germline assignment: CDR1 LNHDA and CDR2 SQIVND (reference sequence). The CDR3 nucleotides read TGTGCCGCCGGCGGGAGGGCATACAATGAGCAGTTCTTC. It yields the protein CAAGGRAYNEQFF.

The V gene is TRBV20-1, the J gene TRBJ2-1; unclear D gene. The CDR3 runs to 10 residues. The V and J ends lost 6 bases and 10 bases respectively, with 10 bases between them. The germline CDR1 and CDR2 sequences are DFQATT and SNEGSKA (reference sequence). DNA of the CDR3: TGCAGTGCAAGGAGTAGGGAGCAGTTCTTC. This encodes CSARSREQFF.

The chain couples TRBV14 to TRBJ2-3; 9 bases are a match to TRBD1. Germline loops: CDR1 SGHDN, CDR2 FVKESK. The J segment lost 2 bases and the V segment lost 4 bases, leaving 7 bases of the junction unmatched. The CDR3 runs to 16 residues. CDR3 nucleotide sequence: TGTGCCAGCAGCCTCCGTTGGACAGGGGCCACAGATACGCAGTATTTT. Amino acids: CASSLRWTGATDTQYF.

The chain combines TRBV28 with TRBJ2-7; 9 bases fit TRBD2. V gave up 4 bases and J gave up 0 bases; unmatched junction bases: 13. Germline loops: CDR1 MDHEN, CDR2 SYDVKM. The CDR3 is 18 residues long. The CDR3 sequence: CASSSLLVAGGYSYEQYF. For the CDR3, the DNA is TGTGCCAGCAGTTCACTCCTGGTGGCGGGAGGGTACTCCTACGAGCAGTACTTC. The complete variable domain, with remaining parts taken from reference TRBV28 and TRBJ2-7, reads DVKVTQSSRYLVKRTGEKVFLECVQDMDHENMFWYRQDPGLGLRLIYFSYDVKMKEKGDIPEGYSVSREKKERFSLILESASTNQTSMYLCASSSLLVAGGYSYEQYFGPGTRLTVT.

The chain links TRBV28 to TRBJ2-1, with 7 bases aligning to TRBD1. This CDR3 spans 16 amino acids. Germline values: CDR1 MDHEN, CDR2 SYDVKM. The J segment lost 5 bases and the V segment lost 5 bases, leaving 12 bases of the junction unmatched. CDR3 loop: CASSGRDRSFHNEQFF. Here the CDR3 DNA reads TGTGCCAGCAGTGGACGGGACAGATCATTTCACAATGAGCAGTTCTTC.

The V and J genes are TRBV28 and TRBJ1-2; 10 bases align to TRBD1. Germline-derived CDR1 and CDR2 are MDHEN and SYDVKM. This CDR3 is 15 amino acids long. J was trimmed by 4 bases and V by 5 bases; bases with no gene match: 7. The CDR3 coding sequence is TGTGCCAGCAGTCCTCCGGGACAGGGGTTCTATGGCTACACCTTC. Its protein is CASSPPGQGFYGYTF.

The V gene is TRBV2, the J gene TRBJ2-5, with 11 bases matching TRBD2. The V segment lost 4 bases and the J segment 7 bases; nucleotides outside the gene matches: 8. Germline values: CDR1 SNHLY, CDR2 FYNNEI. The CDR3 extends over 15 amino acids. The CDR3 DNA reads TGTGCCAGCAGTGCGGCTAGCGGGGGGACCCTGACCCAGTACTTC. Its translation is CASSAASGGTLTQYF.

This clone was observed a few times. The sample carries other DNA sequences with the same CDR3. This rearrangement joins TRBV11-2 to TRBJ1-1; D is perhaps TRBD1 (5 bases). The germline CDR1 and CDR2 sequences are SGHAT and FQNNGV. This CDR3 is built from 12 residues. Trimming pared 5 bases from V and 5 bases from J, leaving 9 bases between. The CDR3 sequence is CASSPGYTEAFF. In nucleotides, the CDR3 is TGTGCCAGCAGCCCAGGGTATACTGAAGCTTTCTTT.

The V gene is TRBV5-6, the J gene TRBJ1-1; D is ambiguous. The CDR3 runs to 14 residues. V lost 4 bases, J lost 5 bases, and 15 bases lay in between. CDR1 SGHDT and CDR2 YYEEEE come from the germline V gene. CDR3 nucleotides: TGTGCCAGCAGCGGACTTGGGGAGGAGACTGAAGCTTTCTTT. Its protein is CASSGLGEETEAFF.

This clone was counted a few times. The DNA of the CDR3 is TGTGCCAGCAGCCCCGCGTCGGGTTCGCGAAAACTGTTTTTT. Protein product: CASSPASGSRKLFF. V is TRBV28 and J is TRBJ1-4; D is uncertain. V was shortened by 6 bases and J by 10 bases, with 18 bases between the two germline ends. Germline CDR1 MDHEN, CDR2 SYDVKM. The CDR3 is made up of 14 amino acids.

This chain links TRBV7-3 with TRBJ1-4; D is unclear. CDR3 length: 17 residues. The germline V gene has CDR1 SGHTA and CDR2 FQGTGA. Trimming took off 2 bases at V and 7 bases at J, with 20 bases between the two ends. The CDR3 sequence is CASSLDKVPGMGEKLFF. The DNA for the CDR3 is TGTGCCAGCAGCTTAGACAAAGTTCCGGGGATGGGTGAAAAACTGTTTTTT.

V usage is TRBV11-2 and J usage is TRBJ1-2; 7 nucleotides align to TRBD1. V trimming: 6 bases; J trimming: 4 bases; junction bases outside the gene matches: 11. Germline assignment: CDR1 SGHAT and CDR2 FQNNGV. This CDR3 is built from 15 residues. CDR3 sequence reads: CASSSNRGRGYGYTF. The CDR3 region has the DNA TGTGCCAGCAGTTCAAACAGGGGCAGGGGCTATGGCTACACCTTC.

The V and J genes are TRBV28 and TRBJ2-7; 13 bases agree with TRBD2. V dropped 7 bases and J dropped 0; count of bases not matched to a gene: 3. The CDR3 runs 15 residues. The germline gives CDR1 MDHEN, CDR2 SYDVKM. The CDR3 region is CASTGLAGISYEQYF. In nucleotides, the CDR3 is TGTGCCAGCACGGGACTAGCGGGAATCTCCTACGAGCAGTACTTC.

This clone was counted between two and nine times. The chain couples TRBV4-2 to TRBJ1-4; D may be TRBD1 (6 bases). The CDR3 totals 16 residues. The ends were cut back, 0 bases at V and 8 bases at J, with 16 bases in the middle. CDR1 and CDR2 (germline): LGHNA, YNFKEQ. CDR3 sequence (DNA): TGTGCCAGCAGCCAAGAACGGACAGCTAATCAGGAAAAACTGTTTTTT. Protein product: CASSQERTANQEKLFF.

The rearrangement uses TRBV5-6 and TRBJ1-5; 8 bases fit TRBD1. CDR1 and CDR2 (germline): SGHDT, YYEEEE. V gave up 2 bases and J gave up 5 bases; unmatched junction bases: 6. The CDR3 loop spans 15 amino acids. CDR3 sequence: CASSFPRTGHQPQHF. CDR3 nucleotides: TGTGCCAGCAGCTTCCCCCGGACAGGGCATCAGCCCCAGCATTTT.